This T cell receptor beta chain was obtained from a study of brain metastases from non-small cell lung cancer. Sequenced by immunoSEQ multiplex PCR; TCRdb stores in-frame clones only, minus some. Of thousands of clones in the sample, roughly 86% were seen once. V lost 6 bases and J lost 8, with 11 bases in between. Germline V gives CDR1 DFQATT, CDR2 SNEGSKA (reference sequence). The CDR3 loop spans 11 amino acids. Input material: primary lung tumor tissue. The origin of this receptor is a donor over 35 with non-small cell lung cancer. The rearrangement uses TRBV20-1 and TRBJ2-4, with D maybe TRBD1 (6 bases). DNA for the CDR3: TGCAGTGCAGGGGACAAGGACATTCAGTACTTC. It translates to CSAGDKDIQYF.